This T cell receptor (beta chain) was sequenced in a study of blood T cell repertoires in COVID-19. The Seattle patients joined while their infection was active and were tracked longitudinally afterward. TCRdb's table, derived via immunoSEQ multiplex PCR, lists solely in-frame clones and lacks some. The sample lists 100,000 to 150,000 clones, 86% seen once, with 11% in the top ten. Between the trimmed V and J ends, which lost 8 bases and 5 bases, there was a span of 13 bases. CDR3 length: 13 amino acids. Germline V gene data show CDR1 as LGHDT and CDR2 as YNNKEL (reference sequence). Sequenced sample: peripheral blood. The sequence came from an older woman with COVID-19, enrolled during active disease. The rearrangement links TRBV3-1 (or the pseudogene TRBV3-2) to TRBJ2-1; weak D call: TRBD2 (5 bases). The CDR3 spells CASSLYGDNEQFF. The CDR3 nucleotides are TGTGCCAGCTCCCTTTACGGGGACAATGAGCAGTTCTTC.